This T cell receptor (beta chain) is from a study of human thymus T cells. General study points: Related research described thymic repertoires that were highly overlapping among unrelated individuals. Thymic and blood repertoires seemed to show skewed V and J gene use.

The ends were cut back, 2 bases at V and 5 bases at J, with 8 bases in the middle. CDR3 length equals 12 residues. Germline V lookup: CDR1 SGHRS, CDR2 YFSETQ. Resections from corrective heart surgery supplied the thymus tissue. Those donating were healthy Finnish infants in corrective surgery for congenital heart defects. TCRdb keeps only in-frame clones here, not all; method: immunoSEQ multiplex PCR. In the table there are tens of thousands of clones, nearly 98% of which are singletons. Concerning this clone: The antigen is unknown.

The sequencing input was thymus tissue. This chain uses TRBV5-1 with TRBJ2-7, with a possible D match to TRBD1 (6 bases). The clonotype comes from a boy less than two years old with a congenital heart defect but otherwise immunologically healthy. Here the CDR3 reads CASSFYRDEQYF. The CDR3 nucleotides read TGCGCCAGCAGCTTCTACAGGGACGAGCAGTACTTC.